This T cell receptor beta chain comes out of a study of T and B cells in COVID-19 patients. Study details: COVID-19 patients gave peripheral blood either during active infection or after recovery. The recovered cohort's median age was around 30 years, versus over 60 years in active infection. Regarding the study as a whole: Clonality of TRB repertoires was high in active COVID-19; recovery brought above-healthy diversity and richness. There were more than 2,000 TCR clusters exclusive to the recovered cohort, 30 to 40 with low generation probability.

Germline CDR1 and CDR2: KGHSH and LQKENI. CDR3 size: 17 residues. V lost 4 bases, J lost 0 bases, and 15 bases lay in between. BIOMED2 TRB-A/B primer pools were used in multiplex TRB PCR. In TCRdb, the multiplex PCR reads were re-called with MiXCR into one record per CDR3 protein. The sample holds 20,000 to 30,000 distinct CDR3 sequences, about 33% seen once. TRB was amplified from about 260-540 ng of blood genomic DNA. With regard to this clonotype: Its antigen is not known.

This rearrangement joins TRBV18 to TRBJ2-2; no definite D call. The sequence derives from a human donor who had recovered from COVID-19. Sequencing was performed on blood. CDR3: CASSLLGQASNTGELFF. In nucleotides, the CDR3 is TGTGCCAGCTCACTTCTAGGGCAGGCGTCGAACACCGGGGAGCTGTTTTTT.